This is a list of T cell receptor beta chains from one sample in a study of shared clonotypes between healthy human individuals. Sequenced by immunoSEQ multiplex PCR; TCRdb stores in-frame clones only, minus some. The data contain millions of clones, approximately 95% of them seen just once; the ten biggest clones take up 0.9% to 1.3%. Specimen: naive CD8+ T cells sorted from blood. All receptors derive from a man aged 18 to 30 in good health. The CDR3 runs from the conserved cysteine through the conserved F or W.

v_gene	j_gene	CDR3aa
TRBV7-2	TRBJ2-7	CASSLAGGNPYEQYF
TRBV7-9	TRBJ1-3	CASSFGEGNTIYF
TRBV6-5	TRBJ2-5	CASSLDGETQYF
TRBV5-6	TRBJ2-7	CASSGRDSREQYF
TRBV6-5	TRBJ1-2	CASSYSMTAYGYTF
TRBV6-5	TRBJ1-4	CASRPYLGKLFF
TRBV9	TRBJ2-5	CASSVGRPFQETQYF
TRBV13	TRBJ2-1	CASSAEGPSSYNEQFF
TRBV6-5	TRBJ1-5	CASRPGGDSNQPQHF
TRBV6-5	TRBJ2-7	CASTGSSYEQYF
TRBV6-5	TRBJ2-7	CASKPGTGNSEQYF
TRBV28	TRBJ1-2	CASSLGTGGWGYTF
TRBV5-5	TRBJ2-7	CASSFTSGLSYEQYF
TRBV19	TRBJ2-1	CASSISGVGHNEQFF
TRBV25-1	TRBJ1-1	CASSEHRNTEAFF
TRBV29-1	TRBJ1-1	CSVETARPEAFF
TRBV9	TRBJ2-5	CASSITPLETQYF
TRBV11-2	TRBJ2-3	CASSLQSGQGTDTQYF
TRBV7-8	TRBJ2-7	CASSLDHGSYEQYF
TRBV11-2	TRBJ2-2	CASSYDRGGGTGELFF
TRBV11-2	TRBJ2-1	CASSDHTTGLSYNEQFF
TRBV9	TRBJ1-1	CASSEMGTNTEAFF
TRBV29-1	TRBJ1-2	CSVDLGLGYGYTF
TRBV7-2	TRBJ2-3	CASSWSGISTDTQYF
TRBV7-9	TRBJ2-7	CASSFSEGAYEQYF
TRBV4-1	TRBJ2-3	CASSQAPVSTDTQYF
TRBV18	TRBJ1-2	CASSPPETGKGNYGYTF
TRBV4-3	TRBJ2-3	CASSQLAGGPYTDTQYF
TRBV19	TRBJ2-1	CASSSGLYNEQFF
TRBV10-1	TRBJ2-7	CASSESSRGSYEQYF
TRBV5-6	TRBJ1-1	CASSLVQGLANTEAFF
TRBV9	TRBJ2-3	CASSQEGGRKDTQYF
TRBV19	TRBJ2-5	CASSTPRQGQETQYF
TRBV4-1	TRBJ2-7	CASSQGGAGLYEQYF
TRBV7-9	TRBJ1-1	CASSNRDRGTEAFF
TRBV4-3	TRBJ2-5	CASSQEGDPETQYF